This TCR beta chain was profiled in a study of metastatic and nonmetastatic thyroid tumors. The germline V and J ends were trimmed by 7 bases and 6 bases, with 10 bases remaining between them. Germline V lookup: CDR1 SGHAT, CDR2 FQDESV (reference sequence). The CDR3 runs 13 residues. All patients reached thyroid surgery having received no treatment beforehand. TCRdb reprocessed the PCR reads using MiXCR. Here the sample spans around 12,000 clones, approximately 32% being singletons. Turning to this clone: The CDR3 carries no conserved terminal phenylalanine or tryptophan, so it likely arises from a read error.

The sequence was collected from a female donor with papillary thyroid cancer or a benign thyroid nodule (not recorded which). Some clones in this sample may be carry-over from other donors' samples. The chain carries TRBV11-1 and TRBJ1-6, with D possibly TRBD1 on 5 matching bases. Sequenced: tumor tissue. The CDR3 region is CASMDMGNSPLHS. The CDR3 nucleotides are TGTGCCAGCATGGACATGGGTAATTCACCCCTCCACTCT.